The next 17 T cell receptor beta chains were all read from a single sample in a study of CD8+CD57+ T cells in acquired aplastic anemia. CDR3 and TCR beta VDJ profiling relied on genomic DNA as the template. TCRdb independently ran MiXCR on the reads; one entry per CDR3 protein. The table records some 200,000 distinct CDR3 sequences, 65% of them present only once. CD8+CD57+ cell expansion, shown by flow cytometry, had occurred in the patients selected for sequencing. Input material: sorted CD4+, CD8+, or CD8+CD57+ T cells (not recorded which) from PBMCs. These receptors originate from a human donor with aplastic anemia.

The rearrangement uses TRBV15 and TRBJ1-4, with 8 bases identical to TRBD1. The CDR3 is 14 amino acids. Germline-derived CDR1 and CDR2 are LNHNV and YYDKDF (reference sequence). Losses at the gene ends were 9 bases for V and 2 bases for J; bases not matched to a gene: 5. The CDR3, as DNA: TGTGCCACTGGTCAGGGGGCGACTAATGAAAAACTGTTTTTT. It is translated as CATGQGATNEKLFF.

The genes are TRBV5-1 and TRBJ1-5, with 7 nucleotides matching TRBD1. The CDR3 is 20 amino acids. J was trimmed by 6 bases and V by 5 bases; bases with no gene match: 26. Germline CDR1 SGHRS, CDR2 YFSETQ. The CDR3 sequence: CASRNSFDREYTSRGQPQHF. Written as DNA, the CDR3 is TGCGCCAGCAGAAACTCCTTTGACAGGGAATATACGAGTCGTGGTCAGCCCCAGCATTTT.

This chain connects TRBV20-1 to TRBJ2-5; D may be TRBD2 (6 bases). Germline CDR1 and CDR2: DFQATT and SNEGSKA (reference sequence). This CDR3 spans 14 amino acids. V lost 6 bases to trimming and J lost 7 bases, with 21 bases between them. In nucleotides, the CDR3 is TGCAGTGCCTCCCCTCACGGGGGAGGTGGGACCCAGTACTTC. Protein: CSASPHGGGGTQYF.

This clonotype has a count of ten or more. The chain carries TRBV4-2 and TRBJ2-7, with 7 bases lining up with TRBD2. Germline CDR1 reads LGHNA; CDR2 reads YNFKEQ. J was trimmed by 3 bases and V by 0 bases; bases with no gene match: 5. CDR3 length: 15 amino acids. DNA of the CDR3: TGTGCCAGCAGCCAAGATCCTAGCGGTTACTACGAGCAGTACTTC. Protein: CASSQDPSGYYEQYF.

This clonotype was seen just once. Here the CDR3 reads CATSRVGAGLSDTQYF. The DNA of the CDR3 is TGTGCCACCAGCAGAGTAGGAGCGGGTTTGTCAGATACGCAGTATTTT. This chain connects TRBV15 to TRBJ2-3; a weak D match, TRBD2 (6 bases). CDR3 size: 16 residues. Per germline, CDR1 LNHNV and CDR2 YYDKDF (reference sequence). Trimming pared 1 base from V and 4 bases from J, leaving 15 bases between.

This clonotype has at least ten counts. The rearrangement uses TRBV13 and TRBJ2-5, with TRBD1 matching 9 bases. CDR3 length: 16 amino acids. Germline V gene lookup returns CDR1 PRHDT and CDR2 FYEKMQ (reference sequence). J was trimmed by 2 bases and V by 5 bases; bases with no gene match: 9. The CDR3 region has the DNA TGTGCCAGCAGCCGCGAACAGGGGGCGGCACAAGAGACCCAGTACTTC. Residues: CASSREQGAAQETQYF.

This chain links TRBV20-1 with TRBJ2-7; D not certain. CDR3 length: 16 residues. V lost 0 bases to trimming and J lost 0 bases, with 15 bases between them. The germline V gene encodes CDR1 DFQATT and CDR2 SNEGSKA (reference sequence). CDR3 region: CSARDPVSLHSYEQYF. The CDR3 DNA sequence: TGCAGTGCTAGAGACCCCGTTTCCTTACACTCCTACGAGCAGTACTTC.

This clonotype was detected only a few times. The chain is built from TRBV7-9 and TRBJ2-2; the match to TRBD1 covers 8 bases. Germline V lookup: CDR1 SEHNR, CDR2 FQNEAQ (reference sequence). Losses at the gene ends were 3 bases for V and 5 bases for J; bases not matched to a gene: 2. The CDR3 has 14 amino acids. CDR3 amino acids: CASSFTGGTGELFF. The CDR3 bases are TGTGCCAGCAGCTTCACAGGGGGTACCGGGGAGCTGTTTTTT.

The chain combines TRBV7-2 with TRBJ2-5, with a tentative D call TRBD1 (5 bases). The germline V gene has CDR1 SGHTA and CDR2 FQGNSA. The CDR3 totals 15 residues. V was trimmed by 4 bases and J by 2 bases, leaving 14 bases between them. The CDR3 DNA is TGTGCCAGCAGCTCACAAAGACAGCCTCAAGAGACCCAGTACTTC. Its translation is CASSSQRQPQETQYF.

The rearrangement joins TRBV20-1 to TRBJ1-2; D may be TRBD1 (6 bases). Germline CDR1 is DFQATT and CDR2 is SNEGSKA (reference sequence). V was clipped by 6 bases and J by 5 bases, with 10 bases between them. This CDR3 spans 11 amino acids. CDR3 nucleotide sequence: TGCAGTGCGTCCCAGGGGTATGGCTACACCTTC. Translating it yields CSASQGYGYTF.

Only a few counts were recorded for this clonotype. The genes are TRBV7-2 and TRBJ1-6, with 7 bases matching TRBD1. Germline V lookup: CDR1 SGHTA, CDR2 FQGNSA. CDR3 size: 17 residues. V was clipped by 5 bases and J by 0 bases; unmatched bases: 7. DNA for the CDR3: TGTGCCAGCAGCCACTTGGGACAGATCTCCTATAATTCACCCCTCCACTTT. Protein: CASSHLGQISYNSPLHF.

V and J are TRBV15 and TRBJ2-3; 9 bases agree with TRBD1. Germline loops: CDR1 LNHNV, CDR2 YYDKDF (reference sequence). The CDR3 has 16 amino acids. Trimming cost V 1 base and J 5 bases; bases outside gene matches: 7. The CDR3 nucleotides read TGTGCCACCAGCAGAGTCTCCTGGGACAGGGAAGATACGCAGTATTTT. As protein: CATSRVSWDREDTQYF.

In its sample, this clonotype was seen a few times. The rearrangement links TRBV25-1 to TRBJ1-2; D is ambiguous. Looked up from germline, CDR1 is MGHDK and CDR2 is SYGVNS. This CDR3 is built from 14 residues. Trimming took 5 bases from V and 3 from J, leaving 13 bases between them. The CDR3 is CASSPDRYYYGYTF. For the CDR3, the DNA is TGTGCCAGCAGTCCGGACCGGTACTACTATGGCTACACCTTC.

The chain recombines TRBV20-1 with TRBJ1-5, with 9 bases that match TRBD1. Trimming took 4 bases from V and 0 from J; bases not matched to a gene: 10. The CDR3 totals 17 residues. The germline CDR1 and CDR2 sequences are DFQATT and SNEGSKA (reference sequence). The CDR3 here is CSANEQGARYSNQPQHF. The CDR3 DNA is TGCAGTGCTAACGAACAGGGGGCACGATATAGCAATCAGCCCCAGCATTTT.

V gene TRBV29-1 combines with J gene TRBJ1-2; no firm D call. V lost 4 bases, J lost 10 bases, and 13 bases lay in between. Per the germline V gene, CDR1 is SQVTM and CDR2 is ANQGSEA. CDR3 length: 11 amino acids. The CDR3 sequence is CSVGSRNVYTF. The CDR3 nucleotides read TGCAGCGTTGGGTCCCGAAATGTCTACACCTTC. Complete variable domain (other parts from reference TRBV29-1 and TRBJ1-2): SAVISQKPSRDICQRGTSLTIQCQVDSQVTMMFWYRQQPGQSLTLIATANQGSEATYESGFVIDKFPISRPNLTFSTLTVSNMSPEDSSIYLCSVGSRNVYTFGSGTRLTVV.

The chain uses TRBV9 and TRBJ2-2; D is unclear. V was trimmed by 0 bases and J by 4 bases, leaving 7 bases between them. The CDR3 has 14 residues. The germline V gene encodes CDR1 SGDLS and CDR2 YYNGEE. CDR3 sequence (DNA): TGTGCCAGCAGCGTAGGTCAGAGCACCGGGGAGCTGTTTTTT. It translates to CASSVGQSTGELFF.

J is TRBJ2-1 and V is TRBV2, with D unclear. Per germline, CDR1 SNHLY and CDR2 FYNNEI. This CDR3 has 15 amino acids. The V gene lost 2 bases and the J gene lost 0 bases, with 8 bases spanning the gap. The DNA for the CDR3 is TGTGCCAGCAGTGAACTCCCTTCCTCCTACAATGAGCAGTTCTTC. As protein: CASSELPSSYNEQFF.